These 6 T cell receptor beta chains were sequenced from one sample in a study of glioma-infiltrating T cells after dendritic cell vaccination. Time point indicated: after dendritic cell vaccination, including at tumor progression/relapse. Produced via immunoSEQ multiplex PCR; TCRdb's table is partial and in-frame only. This sample has about 76,000 clones, with about nine tenths found just once. The sequences come from blood, collected after dendritic cell vaccination. The receptors come from a human donor with glioblastoma.

The chain employs TRBV19 and TRBJ2-7; 7 bases line up with TRBD2. V lost 3 bases and J lost 3; bases outside the gene matches: 8. The CDR3 has 15 amino acids. The germline V gene encodes CDR1 LNHDA and CDR2 SQIVND (reference sequence). CDR3 DNA: TGTGCCAGTAGTATGCGGACTGCGGGGGACTACGAGCAGTACTTC. Protein: CASSMRTAGDYEQYF.

The genes are TRBV5-1 and TRBJ2-5, with D uncertain. The DNA matches TRBJ2-7 better at its end, which makes the J call doubtful. There are 13 residues in the CDR3. The germline gives CDR1 SGHRS, CDR2 YFSETQ. CDR3 amino acids: CASSYTYLYEQYF. In nucleotides, the CDR3 is TGCGCCAGCAGCTATACGTACCTCTACGAGCAGTACTTC.

This chain uses TRBV29-1 with TRBJ1-2; D is unresolved. Germline V CDR1 and CDR2: SQVTM, ANQGSEA. The V end was cut by 6 bases, the J end by 0 bases, with 8 bases between. The CDR3 has 12 amino acids. This chain's CDR3 is CSVSGANYGYTF. In DNA form, the CDR3 reads TGCAGCGTAAGTGGAGCTAACTATGGCTACACCTTC.

V gene TRBV11-2 combines with J gene TRBJ1-2; 7 bases match TRBD1. Germline loops: CDR1 SGHAT, CDR2 FQNNGV. This CDR3 spans 13 amino acids. V gave up 1 base and J gave up 7 bases; unmatched junction bases: 3. The CDR3 here is CASSLVRGLGYTF. CDR3 in DNA: TGTGCCAGCAGCTTAGTAAGGGGGCTTGGCTACACCTTC.

CDR3 DNA sequence: TGCGCCAGCAGTCAATGGGGAGCGGGAGACGGTCACGAGCAGTACTTC. Its protein product is CASSQWGAGDGHEQYF. The gene calls are TRBV23-1 and TRBJ2-7; 8 positions match TRBD2. TRBV23-1 is noted as an ORF with a role that remains uncertain. V lost 1 base to trimming and J lost 5 bases; unmatched junction nucleotides: 10. This CDR3 region has 16 residues.

The V and J genes are TRBV6-6 and TRBJ2-1, with 12 bases aligning to TRBD2. This CDR3 spans 15 amino acids. With V trimmed by 6 bases and J by 4 bases, 4 bases remained unmatched. Germline V gene data show CDR1 as MNHNY and CDR2 as SVGAGI (reference sequence). CDR3: CASRLGLAGYNEQFF. CDR3 nucleotides: TGTGCCAGCAGGCTGGGACTAGCGGGTTACAATGAGCAGTTCTTC.